This is a list of T cell receptor beta chains from one sample in a study of T cells after yellow fever vaccination. TCRdb used MiXCR to reprocess the 5' RACE reads, holding one entry per CDR3 protein. This table holds 500,000 to 650,000 distinct CDR3 sequences, roughly a sixth found once. Sample: PBMCs, taken 5 days after the first yellow fever vaccination. The receptors originated from a man aged 18 to 29 who received the YFV17D yellow fever vaccine. Both conserved end residues are part of each CDR3. Fields, in order: V gene, CDR3 length, clone size, D gene, J gene, CDR3 DNA, CDR3 protein. A D gene is named only where the DNA matches it firmly. Where a row states a size, it is once, few, many or the class of an expanded clone; other rows omit it.

TRBV20-1	12	-	-	TRBJ2-7	TGCAGTGGGGCAGCCAACTCCTACGAGCAGTACTTC	CSGAANSYEQYF
TRBV7-6	17	-	-	TRBJ2-1	TGTGCCAGCAGCTTAGCCTGGGGTCTTCAAGGCCACAATGAGCAGTTCTTC	CASSLAWGLQGHNEQFF
TRBV11-2	16	many	-	TRBJ2-1	TGTGCCAGCAGCCTAAGGGGGTCTAGCTCCTACAATGAGCAGTTCTTC	CASSLRGSSSYNEQFF
TRBV7-8	13	-	-	TRBJ2-3	TGTGCCAGCAGCTTAGCTCAGACAGATACGCAGTATTTT	CASSLAQTDTQYF
TRBV6-1	15	-	-	TRBJ1-5	TGTGCCAGCAATCGGGGGGAATATAGCAATCAGCCCCAGCATTTT	CASNRGEYSNQPQHF
TRBV4-1	15	-	-	TRBJ1-1	TGCGCCAGCAGCCAAGTGGGGGGGGGGTGGACTGAAGCTTTCTTT	CASSQVGGGWTEAFF
TRBV20-1	12	-	TRBD2	TRBJ2-5	TGCAGTGCTATGACTAGCGGAGAGACCCAGTACTTC	CSAMTSGETQYF
TRBV11-2	12	-	-	TRBJ2-1	TGTGCCAGCAGCTTATGGATAGGGGAGCAGTTCTTC	CASSLWIGEQFF
TRBV10-3	15	-	-	TRBJ2-5	TGTGCCATCAGTGATGTGGGTTTAAGGGCGGAGACCCAGTACTTC	CAISDVGLRAETQYF
TRBV7-2	16	many	TRBD2	TRBJ2-1	TGTGCCAGCAGCTCATGGCGACTAGCGGGGGGCAATGAGCAGTTCTTC	CASSSWRLAGGNEQFF
TRBV4-3	17	-	-	TRBJ1-6	TGCGCCAGCAGCCAAGATCATGGGAGCTCCTATAATTCACCCCTCCACTTT	CASSQDHGSSYNSPLHF
TRBV18	16	few	-	TRBJ2-1	TGTGCCAGCTCACCACAGAAGGGGAGCTCCTACAATGAGCAGTTCTTC	CASSPQKGSSYNEQFF
TRBV20-1	13	many	TRBD1	TRBJ1-5	TGCAGTGTCCCGACAGGGGGCAATCAGCCCCAGCATTTT	CSVPTGGNQPQHF
TRBV7-8	15	-	TRBD1	TRBJ1-4	TGTGCCAGCAGCTTGGCGACAGGGAGTCGCGAAAAACTGTTTTTT	CASSLATGSREKLFF
TRBV11-2	16	-	-	TRBJ2-2	TGTGCCCGCAGCAAGATACAGGGCCCGAACACCGGGGAGCTGTTTTTT	CARSKIQGPNTGELFF
TRBV5-1	14	-	-	TRBJ2-5	TGCGCCAGCAGCTTGGCGACGCTCCAAGAGACCCAGTACTTC	CASSLATLQETQYF
TRBV6-2/TRBV6-3	14	few	TRBD1	TRBJ1-1	TGTGCCAGCAGTTACTCAACCACAGGGGGAGAAGCTTTCTTT	CASSYSTTGGEAFF
TRBV3-1	14	few	TRBD1	TRBJ1-5	TGTGCCAGCTCCCAAGGACAGGGGCATCAGCCCCAGCATTTT	CASSQGQGHQPQHF
TRBV12-3/TRBV12-4	13	-	-	TRBJ1-2	TGTGCCAGCAGTTGGAGGGACTCGCATGGCTACACCTTC	CASSWRDSHGYTF
TRBV5-5	15	-	TRBD1	TRBJ1-2	TGTGCCAGCAGCTTGTCGCAGGGGGCAGGGTATGGCTACACCTTC	CASSLSQGAGYGYTF
TRBV5-1	14	-	TRBD1	TRBJ1-1	TGCGCCAGCAGCGGAGGACAGGCGAACACTGAAGCTTTCTTT	CASSGGQANTEAFF
TRBV30	19	few	TRBD2	TRBJ2-7	TGTGCCTGGGGGAGGCTTCCCGGGAGGGCTAGCGGGGGCGTAGACGAGCAGTACTTC	CAWGRLPGRASGGVDEQYF
TRBV20-1	14	-	-	TRBJ2-3	TGCAGTGCTAGAGAAAGCAGTAGCACAGATACGCAGTATTTT	CSARESSSTDTQYF
TRBV5-1	15	-	-	TRBJ2-2	TGCGCCAGCAGCCCCCACGGTAGGGACACCGGGGAGCTGTTTTTT	CASSPHGRDTGELFF